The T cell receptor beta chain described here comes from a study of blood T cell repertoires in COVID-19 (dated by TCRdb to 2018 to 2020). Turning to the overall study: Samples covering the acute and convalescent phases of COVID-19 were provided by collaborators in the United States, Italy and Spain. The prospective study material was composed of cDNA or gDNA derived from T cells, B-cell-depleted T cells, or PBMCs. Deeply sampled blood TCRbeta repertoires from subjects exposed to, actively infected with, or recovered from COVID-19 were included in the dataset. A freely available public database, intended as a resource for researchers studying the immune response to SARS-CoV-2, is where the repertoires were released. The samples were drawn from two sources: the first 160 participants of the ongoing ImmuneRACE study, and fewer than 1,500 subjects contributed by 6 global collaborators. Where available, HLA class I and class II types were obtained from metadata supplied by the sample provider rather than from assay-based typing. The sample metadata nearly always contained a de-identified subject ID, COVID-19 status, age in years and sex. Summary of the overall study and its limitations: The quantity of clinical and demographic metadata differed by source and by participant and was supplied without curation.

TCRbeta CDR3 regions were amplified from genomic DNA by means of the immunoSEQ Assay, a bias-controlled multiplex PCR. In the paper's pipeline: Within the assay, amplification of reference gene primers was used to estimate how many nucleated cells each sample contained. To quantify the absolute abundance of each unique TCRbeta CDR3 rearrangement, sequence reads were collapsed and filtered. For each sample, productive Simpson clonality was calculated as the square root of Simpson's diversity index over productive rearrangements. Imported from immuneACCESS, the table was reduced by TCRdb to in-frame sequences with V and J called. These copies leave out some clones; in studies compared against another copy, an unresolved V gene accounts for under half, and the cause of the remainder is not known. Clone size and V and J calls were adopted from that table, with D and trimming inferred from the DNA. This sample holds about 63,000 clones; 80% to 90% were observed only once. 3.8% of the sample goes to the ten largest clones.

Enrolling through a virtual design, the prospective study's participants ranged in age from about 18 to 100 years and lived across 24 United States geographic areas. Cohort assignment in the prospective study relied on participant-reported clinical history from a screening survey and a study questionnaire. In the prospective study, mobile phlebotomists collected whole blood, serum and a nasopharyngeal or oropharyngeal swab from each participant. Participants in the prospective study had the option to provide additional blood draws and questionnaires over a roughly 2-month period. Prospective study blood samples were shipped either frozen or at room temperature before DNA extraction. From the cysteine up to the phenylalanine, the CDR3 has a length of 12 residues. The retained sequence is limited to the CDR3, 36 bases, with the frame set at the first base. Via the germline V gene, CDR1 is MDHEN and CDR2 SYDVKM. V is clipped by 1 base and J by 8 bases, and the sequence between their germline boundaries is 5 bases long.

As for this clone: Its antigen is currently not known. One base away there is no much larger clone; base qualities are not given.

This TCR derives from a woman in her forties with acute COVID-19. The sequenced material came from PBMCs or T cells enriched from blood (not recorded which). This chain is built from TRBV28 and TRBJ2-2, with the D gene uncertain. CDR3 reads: CASSLFRGELFF. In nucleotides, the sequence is TGTGCCAGCAGTTTATTCCGTGGGGAGCTGTTTTTT.